This T cell receptor beta chain is drawn from a study of blood T cell repertoires in COVID-19. Looking at the study overall: Spain, Italy and the United States supplied samples that represented acute and convalescent COVID-19. T cells, B-cell-depleted T cells, or PBMCs supplied cDNA or gDNA.

The CDR3 sequence is 14 residues long. Per the germline V gene, CDR1 is LNHDA and CDR2 is SQIVND (reference sequence). V was pared by 8 bases and J by 5 bases, with 18 bases between. Authors' data handling: Reference gene primer amplification gave estimated nucleated cell counts. The table came from immunoSEQ multiplex PCR; TCRdb's copy has only in-frame clones and leaves some out. The V and J calls and clone size come from that table; D and trimming were worked out from the DNA. The sample has more than 450,000 clones; around 90% are singletons. Two negative PCRs, clearance, or symptom resolution had been documented for recovered Cohort 3 donors.

The receptor's source is a woman under 30 who had recovered from COVID-19. This sequence joins TRBV19 and TRBJ1-1; D is possibly TRBD1 (5 bases). Sequenced: PBMCs or T cells enriched from blood (not recorded which). CDR3 sequence reads: CASSRAGDNTEAFF. The CDR3 region has the DNA TGTGCCAGTTCAAGGGCGGGGGATAATACTGAAGCTTTCTTT.